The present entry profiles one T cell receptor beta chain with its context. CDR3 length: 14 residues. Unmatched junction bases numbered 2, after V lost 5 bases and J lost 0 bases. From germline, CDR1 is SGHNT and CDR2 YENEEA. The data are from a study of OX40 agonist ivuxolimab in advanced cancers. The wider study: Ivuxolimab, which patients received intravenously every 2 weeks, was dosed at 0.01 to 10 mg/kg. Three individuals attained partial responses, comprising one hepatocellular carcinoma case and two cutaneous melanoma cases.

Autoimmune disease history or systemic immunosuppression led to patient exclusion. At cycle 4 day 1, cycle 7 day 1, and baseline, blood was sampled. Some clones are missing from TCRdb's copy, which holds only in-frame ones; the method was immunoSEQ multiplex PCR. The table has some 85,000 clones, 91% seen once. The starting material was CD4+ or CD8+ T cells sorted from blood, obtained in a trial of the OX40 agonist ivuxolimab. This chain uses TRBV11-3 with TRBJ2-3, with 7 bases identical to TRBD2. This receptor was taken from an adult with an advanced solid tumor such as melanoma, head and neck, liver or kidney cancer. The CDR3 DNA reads TGTGCCAGCAGCATTAGCGGGAGCACAGATACGCAGTATTTT. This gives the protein CASSISGSTDTQYF.